Following are 29 T cell receptor beta chains from one sample sequenced in a study of T-cell reconstitution after alpha-beta-depleted transplantation in children. Preparation of the TCRbeta library involved a method that used unique molecular identifiers. TCRdb re-analysed the PCR reads in MiXCR, keeping a single row per CDR3 protein. The sample yields more than 90,000 distinct CDR3 sequences, 10% seen once. This specimen was PBMCs, taken before TCRalphabeta/CD19-depleted stem cell transplant. These receptors originate from a boy aged 2 to 10 with acute lymphoblastic leukemia, due to receive a stem cell transplant.

There are many counts of this clonotype. The chain uses TRBV5-1 and TRBJ2-5; 9 nucleotides line up with TRBD2. The CDR3 loop spans 16 amino acids. CDR1 and CDR2 (germline): SGHRS, YFSETQ. After removal of 0 bases from V and 5 bases from J, the junction contained 8 bases not matched to a gene. CDR3 in DNA: TGCGCCAGCAGCTTGGCGCCTAGCGGGATTGTGGAGACCCAGTACTTC. Its translation: CASSLAPSGIVETQYF. Looking up the rest from reference TRBV5-1 and TRBJ2-5 gives the full variable domain: KAGVTQTPRYLIKTRGQQVTLSCSPISGHRSVSWYQQTPGQGLQFLFEYFSETQRNKGNFPGRFSGRQFSNSRSEMNVSTLELGDSALYLCASSLAPSGIVETQYFGPGTRLLVL.

This clonotype counts as medium-sized (0.01 to 0.1%). The J gene is TRBJ2-5, the V gene TRBV5-1, with D possibly being TRBD2 (5 bases). The CDR3 extends over 14 amino acids. Germline-derived CDR1 and CDR2 are SGHRS and YFSETQ. Trimming took 7 bases from V and 1 from J, leaving 14 bases between them. In nucleotides, the CDR3 is TGCGCCAGCTGCGAGGGCAAACCCCAAGAGACCCAGTACTTC. Translation: CASCEGKPQETQYF.

This chain uses TRBV10-2 with TRBJ2-2; 12 positions agree with TRBD2. Germline V gene lookup returns CDR1 WSHSY and CDR2 SAAADI. The J segment lost 1 base and the V segment lost 4 bases, leaving 7 bases of the junction unmatched. This CDR3 spans 18 amino acids. The CDR3 DNA reads TGCGCCAGCAGTGTTGGTCGGACTAGCGGGAAGAACACCGGGGAGCTGTTTTTT. Translation gives CASSVGRTSGKNTGELFF.

This clonotype was seen a few times. The chain recombines TRBV5-1 with TRBJ2-3, with D possibly TRBD2 on 6 matching bases. The V end lost 2 bases, the J end lost 2 bases, and 15 bases lay between the germline ends. Looked up from germline, CDR1 is SGHRS and CDR2 is YFSETQ. This CDR3 has 16 residues. The CDR3 is CASSFRGGEPTDTQYF. CDR3 in DNA: TGCGCCAGCAGCTTCCGTGGCGGGGAGCCCACAGATACGCAGTATTTT.

Many counts were recorded for this clonotype. This sequence joins TRBV20-1 and TRBJ2-3; TRBD1 or TRBD2 may be the D gene (6 bases each). Germline CDR1 is DFQATT and CDR2 is SNEGSKA (reference sequence). V was trimmed by 3 bases and J by 0 bases, leaving 10 bases between them. The CDR3 loop spans 14 amino acids. The CDR3 DNA reads TGCAGTGCTAGCCCGGGGGCTAGCACAGATACGCAGTATTTT. Translating it yields CSASPGASTDTQYF.

This clonotype was detected ten times or more. The chain links TRBV12-3 or TRBV12-4 to TRBJ2-3; TRBD2 matches 7 bases. This CDR3 contains 13 residues. J lost 2 bases, V lost 10 bases, and 6 bases had no gene match. In DNA form, the CDR3 reads TGTGCCATCCCCGCGGGGGACACAGATACGCAGTATTTT. Translated: CAIPAGDTDTQYF.

The genes are TRBV28 and TRBJ2-7; 10 nucleotides agree with TRBD2. CDR3 length: 21 amino acids. V dropped 10 bases and J dropped 3; count of bases not matched to a gene: 30. The germline CDR1 and CDR2 sequences are MDHEN and SYDVKM. The DNA for the CDR3 is TGTGCCATCGGCCCGAGGCTGGGCTTGATACCGGGACTAGCGAGAGACTACGAGCAGTACTTC. It yields the protein CAIGPRLGLIPGLARDYEQYF. Complete variable domain (other parts from reference TRBV28 and TRBJ2-7): DVKVTQSSRYLVKRTGEKVFLECVQDMDHENMFWYRQDPGLGLRLIYFSYDVKMKEKGDIPEGYSVSREKKERFSLILESASTNQTSMYLCAIGPRLGLIPGLARDYEQYFGPGTRLTVT.

This clonotype was found a few times. The chain employs TRBV10-3 and TRBJ2-1; 7 bases align to TRBD2. CDR3 length equals 15 residues. Unmatched junction bases numbered 2, after V lost 0 bases and J lost 3 bases. CDR1 and CDR2 (germline): ENHRY, SYGVKD. The CDR3 is CAISESRGIYNEQFF. The CDR3 region has the DNA TGTGCCATCAGTGAGTCGCGGGGGATCTACAATGAGCAGTTCTTC.

This clonotype has at least ten counts. CDR3 bases: TGTGCCATCACCTCGACGACTAGCGGGAGCTCCTACGAGCAGTACTTC. Protein sequence: CAITSTTSGSSYEQYF. J is TRBJ2-7 and V is TRBV10-3, with 12 positions matching TRBD2. V lost 7 bases, J lost 0 bases, and 7 bases stayed unmatched. The CDR3 covers 16 residues. Germline CDR1 ENHRY, CDR2 SYGVKD.

There are many counts of this clonotype. The rearrangement links TRBV20-1 to TRBJ2-7; 7 bases agree with TRBD1. Trimming removed 3 bases from V and 2 bases from J; junction bases left unmatched: 7. The V gene's germline CDR1 is DFQATT and CDR2 SNEGSKA (reference sequence). This CDR3 is built from 14 residues. This CDR3 reads CSASTGQVAYEQYF. CDR3 DNA sequence: TGCAGTGCTAGTACCGGACAGGTGGCCTACGAGCAGTACTTC.

This clonotype was observed many times. The J gene is TRBJ2-1, the V gene TRBV5-1, with D unresolved. In germline, CDR1 is SGHRS, CDR2 YFSETQ. V was trimmed by 1 base and J by 0 bases, leaving 5 bases between them. This CDR3 comprises 14 residues. The CDR3 coding sequence is TGCGCCAGCAGCTTGCTGGGCTCCTACAATGAGCAGTTCTTC. Translated: CASSLLGSYNEQFF.

This clonotype was counted a few times. The V and J genes are TRBV2 and TRBJ2-1, with a tentative D call TRBD2 (6 bases). V was shortened by 8 bases and J by 8 bases, with 16 bases between the two germline ends. The CDR3 length is 13 residues. Germline V gene sequence: CDR1 SNHLY, CDR2 FYNNEI. CDR3 DNA sequence: TGTGCCAGCGCGGGGCCTCCGGTGTATGAGCAGTTCTTC. Protein sequence: CASAGPPVYEQFF.

This clonotype was detected a few times. The gene calls are TRBV11-2 and TRBJ2-1, with TRBD1 matching 12 bases. The CDR3 spans 16 residues. V lost 2 bases and J lost 6; bases outside the gene matches: 5. The V gene's germline CDR1 is SGHAT and CDR2 FQNNGV. CDR3 residues: CASSLTRDRGRNEQFF. The CDR3 nucleotides are TGTGCCAGCAGCTTAACCCGGGACAGGGGGCGCAATGAGCAGTTCTTC.

Here the CDR3 reads CASSWDRSIGELFF. CDR3 DNA sequence: TGCGCCAGCAGCTGGGACAGGTCTATCGGGGAGCTGTTTTTT. V gene TRBV5-1 combines with J gene TRBJ2-2, with TRBD1 matching over 8 bases. V was pared by 3 bases and J by 7 bases, with 5 bases of the junction left unmatched. This CDR3 is built from 14 residues. CDR1 SGHRS and CDR2 YFSETQ come from the germline V gene. Drawing the rest from reference TRBV5-1 and TRBJ2-2, the complete variable domain is KAGVTQTPRYLIKTRGQQVTLSCSPISGHRSVSWYQQTPGQGLQFLFEYFSETQRNKGNFPGRFSGRQFSNSRSEMNVSTLELGDSALYLCASSWDRSIGELFFGEGSRLTVL.

The chain joins TRBV10-3 to TRBJ2-7; the D is unclear. Germline V gives CDR1 ENHRY, CDR2 SYGVKD. The CDR3 runs to 16 residues. The V end was cut by 4 bases, the J end by 5 bases, with 21 bases between. Here the CDR3 reads CAISGCWVGSRDEQYF. CDR3 DNA: TGTGCCATCAGTGGGTGTTGGGTTGGTAGTAGGGACGAGCAGTACTTC.

This clonotype was picked up a small number of times. This rearrangement joins TRBV3-1 to TRBJ1-5; possibly TRBD1 for D (5 bases). The CDR3 has 15 residues. CDR1 and CDR2 (germline): LGHDT, YNNKEL (reference sequence). Trimming cost V 6 bases and J 11 bases, with 23 bases left between them. CDR3 loop: CASSSGYGRVESQHF. The CDR3 nucleotides read TGTGCCAGCAGTTCCGGGTACGGCAGGGTTGAGTCCCAGCATTTT.

There are a few counts of this clonotype. In DNA, the CDR3 is TGTGCCAGCCAAGCAGCTGCTCCGGGGGGCTATGGCTACACCTTC. This codes for CASQAAAPGGYGYTF. J is TRBJ1-2 and V is TRBV28, with D tentatively TRBD1 (5 bases). V lost 8 bases and J 4 bases, leaving 20 bases between the germline ends. Germline CDR1 reads MDHEN; CDR2 reads SYDVKM. CDR3 length: 15 residues.

This clonotype was seen at least ten times. J is TRBJ2-1 and V is TRBV3-1; 8 bases are shared with TRBD2. The CDR3 contains 15 residues. Germline V lookup: CDR1 LGHDT, CDR2 YNNKEL (reference sequence). J gave up 0 bases and V 5 bases, and 3 bases lay outside the gene matches. DNA for the CDR3: TGTGCCAGCAGCGCAAGCGGGAGCTCCTACAATGAGCAGTTCTTC. Amino acid sequence: CASSASGSSYNEQFF.

This clonotype was seen many times. The gene calls are TRBV7-9 and TRBJ2-6; no clear D gene. The CDR3 sequence is 14 residues long. V lost 2 bases and J 0 bases, leaving 2 bases between the germline ends. Germline CDR1 is SEHNR and CDR2 is FQNEAQ (reference sequence). The CDR3 DNA reads as TGTGCCAGCAGCTTACCCTCTGGGGCCAACGTCCTGACTTTC. Translating gives CASSLPSGANVLTF.

This clonotype was seen at least ten times. The chain links TRBV12-3 or TRBV12-4 to TRBJ2-7; D may be TRBD1 (6 bases). V was shortened by 4 bases and J by 7 bases, with 14 bases between the two germline ends. This CDR3 spans 13 amino acids. The CDR3 DNA is TGTGCCAGCAGTTGGGACACACCGGGGGAGCAGTACTTC. Residues: CASSWDTPGEQYF.

CDR3 amino acids: CATSDRTSGAYEQYF. As DNA, the CDR3 is TGTGCCACCAGTGACAGGACTAGCGGGGCCTACGAGCAGTACTTC. The chain combines TRBV24-1 with TRBJ2-7; 12 bases match TRBD2. V lost 4 bases to trimming and J lost 2 bases; unmatched junction nucleotides: 2. The germline V gene has CDR1 KGHDR and CDR2 SFDVKD. The CDR3 totals 15 residues.

The chain joins TRBV29-1 to TRBJ2-7; TRBD2 might be the D (6 bases). The germline V and J ends were trimmed by 3 bases and 5 bases, with 14 bases remaining between them. CDR1 is SQVTM and CDR2 is ANQGSEA in the germline V gene. The CDR3 loop spans 13 amino acids. CDR3 sequence: CSVEVLEGNEQYF. The CDR3 nucleotides are TGCAGCGTTGAGGTCCTGGAGGGCAACGAGCAGTACTTC.

This clonotype was observed a few times. The chain is built from TRBV5-1 and TRBJ2-5; weak D call: TRBD2 (5 bases). Germline lookup yields CDR1 SGHRS and CDR2 YFSETQ. The CDR3 extends over 16 amino acids. Trimming took 1 base from V and 4 from J, leaving 17 bases between them. The CDR3, as DNA: TGCGCCAGCAGCTTGTGGATGGGAGATGAAGCAGAGACCCAGTACTTC. As protein: CASSLWMGDEAETQYF. Based on the CDR3 plus reference TRBV5-1 and TRBJ2-5, the full variable domain is KAGVTQTPRYLIKTRGQQVTLSCSPISGHRSVSWYQQTPGQGLQFLFEYFSETQRNKGNFPGRFSGRQFSNSRSEMNVSTLELGDSALYLCASSLWMGDEAETQYFGPGTRLLVL.

The V and J genes are TRBV30 and TRBJ2-7; the D gene could be TRBD1 or TRBD2 (5 bases each). Germline V gene sequence: CDR1 GTSNPN, CDR2 SVGIG (reference sequence). The CDR3 loop spans 13 amino acids. V was shortened by 2 bases and J by 6 bases, with 14 bases between the two germline ends. CDR3 nucleotide sequence: TGTGCCTGGAGTCCGAGGGGAATGGGCGAGCAGTACTTC. Translation gives CAWSPRGMGEQYF. The full variable domain, completed using reference TRBV30 and TRBJ2-7, is SQTIHQWPATLVQPVGSPLSLECTVEGTSNPNLYWYRQAAGRGLQLLFYSVGIGQISSEVPQNLSASRPQDRQFILSSKKLLLSDSGFYLCAWSPRGMGEQYFGPGTRLTVT.

Many counts were recorded for this clonotype. The chain couples TRBV6-1 to TRBJ1-6; no clear D. CDR1 MNHNS and CDR2 SASEGT come from the germline V gene. The CDR3 is 15 residues long. V lost 3 bases to trimming and J lost 2 bases, with 8 bases between them. CDR3 in amino acids: CASSDDIPYNSPLHF. Here the CDR3 DNA reads TGTGCCAGCAGTGATGACATCCCCTATAATTCACCCCTCCACTTT.

At least ten counts were recorded for this clonotype. CDR3 in amino acids: CASSERGDGPYEQYF. The CDR3, as DNA: TGTGCCAGCAGTGAAAGAGGGGACGGCCCCTACGAGCAGTACTTC. The rearrangement uses TRBV6-1 and TRBJ2-7, with D perhaps given as TRBD1 or TRBD2 (5 bases each). Trimming removed 2 bases at V and 2 bases at J, with 13 bases between. The length of the CDR3 is 15 residues. Germline values: CDR1 MNHNS, CDR2 SASEGT.

A few counts support this clonotype. V is TRBV5-8 and J is TRBJ2-5; the D is unclear. The V and J ends lost 0 bases and 5 bases respectively, with 8 bases between them. In germline, CDR1 is SGHTS, CDR2 YDEGEE. The CDR3 is 13 amino acids. In DNA form, the CDR3 reads TGTGCCAGCAGCTTGGGGTTTCGCGAGACCCAGTACTTC. Its protein product is CASSLGFRETQYF.

This clonotype was detected ten times or more. The chain combines TRBV5-6 with TRBJ2-1, with D possibly being TRBD1 or TRBD2 (5 bases each). Germline CDR1 reads SGHDT; CDR2 reads YYEEEE. Deletions cut 3 bases from V and 5 bases from J, with 12 bases between. This CDR3 region has 14 residues. The CDR3 loop is CASSSGTEDNEQFF. DNA of the CDR3: TGTGCCAGCAGCTCCGGGACCGAAGACAATGAGCAGTTCTTC.

This clonotype was seen more than once but under ten times. CDR3 residues: CSARDTQHGHYEQYF. As DNA, the CDR3 is TGCAGTGCTAGAGATACCCAGCATGGCCACTACGAGCAGTACTTC. The rearrangement joins TRBV20-1 to TRBJ2-7; D uncertain. This CDR3 is 15 amino acids long. The V gene's germline CDR1 is DFQATT and CDR2 SNEGSKA (reference sequence). The V and J ends lost 0 bases and 3 bases respectively, with 15 bases between them.